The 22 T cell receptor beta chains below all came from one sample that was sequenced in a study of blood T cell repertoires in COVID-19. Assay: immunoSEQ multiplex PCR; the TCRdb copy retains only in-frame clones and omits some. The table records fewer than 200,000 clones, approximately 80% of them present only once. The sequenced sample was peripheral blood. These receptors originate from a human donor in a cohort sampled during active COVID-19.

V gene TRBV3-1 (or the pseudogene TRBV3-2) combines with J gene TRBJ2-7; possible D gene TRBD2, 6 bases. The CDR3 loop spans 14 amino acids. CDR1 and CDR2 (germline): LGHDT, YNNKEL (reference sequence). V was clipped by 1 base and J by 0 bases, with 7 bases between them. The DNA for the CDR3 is TGTGCCAGCAGCCAAGCCGGGAGCTCCTACGAGCAGTACTTC. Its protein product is CASSQAGSSYEQYF.

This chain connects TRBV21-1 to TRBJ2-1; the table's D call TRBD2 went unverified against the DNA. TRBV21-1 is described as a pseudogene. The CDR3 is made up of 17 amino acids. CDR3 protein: CASSKVGASGGVTEQFF. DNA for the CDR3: TGTGCCAGCAGCAAAGTGGGGGCTAGCGGGGGAGTGACTGAGCAGTTCTTC.

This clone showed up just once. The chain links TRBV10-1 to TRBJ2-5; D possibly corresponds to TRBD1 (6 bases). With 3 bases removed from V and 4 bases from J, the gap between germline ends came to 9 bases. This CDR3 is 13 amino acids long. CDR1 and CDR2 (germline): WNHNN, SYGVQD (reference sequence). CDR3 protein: CASSEAGVETQYF. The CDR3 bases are TGCGCCAGCAGTGAAGCAGGGGTAGAGACCCAGTACTTC.

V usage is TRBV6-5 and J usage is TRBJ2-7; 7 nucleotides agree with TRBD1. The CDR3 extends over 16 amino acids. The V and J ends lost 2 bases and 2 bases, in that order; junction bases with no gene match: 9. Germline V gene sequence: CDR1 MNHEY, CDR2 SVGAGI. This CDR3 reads CASSYGDSEAPYEQYF. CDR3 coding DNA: TGTGCCAGCAGTTACGGGGACAGCGAAGCTCCCTACGAGCAGTACTTC.

The CDR3 is CASSLRGMGGETQYF. In DNA form, the CDR3 reads TGTGCCAGCAGTTTAAGGGGGATGGGCGGTGAGACCCAGTACTTC. The chain has TRBV27 and TRBJ2-5; D is perhaps TRBD1 (6 bases). The CDR3 runs to 15 residues. The germline V and J ends were trimmed by 2 bases and 5 bases, with 15 bases remaining between them. CDR1 MNHEY and CDR2 SMNVEV come from the germline V gene (reference sequence).

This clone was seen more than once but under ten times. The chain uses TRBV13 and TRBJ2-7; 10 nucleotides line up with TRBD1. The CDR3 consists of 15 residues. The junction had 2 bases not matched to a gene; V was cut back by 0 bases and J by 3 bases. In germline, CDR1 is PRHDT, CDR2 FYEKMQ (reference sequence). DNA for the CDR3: TGTGCCAGCAGCTTAGGGGGGACAGGGGACTACGAGCAGTACTTC. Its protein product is CASSLGGTGDYEQYF.

Here the CDR3 reads CASSQPGQGYNEQFF. The DNA of the CDR3 is TGTGCCAGCAGCCAACCGGGACAGGGTTACAATGAGCAGTTCTTC. The rearrangement links TRBV3-1 (or the pseudogene TRBV3-2) to TRBJ2-1, with 9 bases lining up with TRBD1. The CDR3 loop spans 15 amino acids. Unmatched junction bases numbered 3, after V lost 2 bases and J lost 4 bases. The germline gives CDR1 LGHDT, CDR2 YNNKEL (reference sequence).

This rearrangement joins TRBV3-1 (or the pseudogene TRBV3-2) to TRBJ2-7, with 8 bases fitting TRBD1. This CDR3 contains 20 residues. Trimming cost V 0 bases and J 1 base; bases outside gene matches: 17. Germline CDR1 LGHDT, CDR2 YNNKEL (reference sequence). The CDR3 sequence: CASSQEFNLIGTGDSYEQYF. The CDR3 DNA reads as TGTGCCAGCAGCCAAGAATTCAACTTAATAGGGACAGGCGATTCCTACGAGCAGTACTTC.

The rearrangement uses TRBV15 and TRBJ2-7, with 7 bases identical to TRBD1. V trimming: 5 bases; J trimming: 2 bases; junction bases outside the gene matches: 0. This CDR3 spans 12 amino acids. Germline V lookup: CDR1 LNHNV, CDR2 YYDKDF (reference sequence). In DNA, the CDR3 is TGTGCCACCAGCGACAGGGCCTACGAGCAGTACTTC. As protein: CATSDRAYEQYF.

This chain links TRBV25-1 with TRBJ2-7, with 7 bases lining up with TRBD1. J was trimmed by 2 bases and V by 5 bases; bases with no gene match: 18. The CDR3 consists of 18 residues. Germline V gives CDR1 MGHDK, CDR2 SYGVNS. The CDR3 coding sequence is TGTGCCAGCAGTAGTGTGGGGATAGTGACCCAGGGGGCCTACGAGCAGTACTTC. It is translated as CASSSVGIVTQGAYEQYF.

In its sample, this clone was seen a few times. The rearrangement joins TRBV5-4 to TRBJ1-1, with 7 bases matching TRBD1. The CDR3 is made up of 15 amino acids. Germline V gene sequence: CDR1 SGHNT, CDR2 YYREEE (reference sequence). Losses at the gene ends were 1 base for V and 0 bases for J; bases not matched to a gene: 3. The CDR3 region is CASSLTGVMNTEAFF. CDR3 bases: TGTGCCAGCAGCTTGACAGGGGTCATGAACACTGAAGCTTTCTTT.

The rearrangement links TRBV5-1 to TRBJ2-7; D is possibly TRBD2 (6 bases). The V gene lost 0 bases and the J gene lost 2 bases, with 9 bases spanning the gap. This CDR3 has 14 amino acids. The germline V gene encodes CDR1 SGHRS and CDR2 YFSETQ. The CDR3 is CASSLGGKAYEQYF. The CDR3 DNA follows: TGCGCCAGCAGCTTGGGCGGGAAGGCCTACGAGCAGTACTTC.

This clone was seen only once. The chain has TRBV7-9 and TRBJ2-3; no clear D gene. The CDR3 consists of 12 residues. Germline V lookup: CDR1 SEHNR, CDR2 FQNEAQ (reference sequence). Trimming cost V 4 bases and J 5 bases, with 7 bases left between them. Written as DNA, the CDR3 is TGTGCCAGCAGCTACGGGTTAGATACGCAGTATTTT. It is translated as CASSYGLDTQYF.

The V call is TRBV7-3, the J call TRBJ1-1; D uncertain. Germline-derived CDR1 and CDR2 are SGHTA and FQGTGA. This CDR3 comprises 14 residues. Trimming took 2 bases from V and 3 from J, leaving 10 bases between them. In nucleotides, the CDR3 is TGTGCCAGCAGCTTAGGCGGGCTGGACACTGAAGCTTTCTTT. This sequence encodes CASSLGGLDTEAFF.

CDR3 nucleotide sequence: TGCGCCAGCACTTTGCTCCGGGGAGTAGATTCACCCCTCCACTTT. Its protein is CASTLLRGVDSPLHF. The chain has TRBV10-2 and TRBJ1-6; D not certain. Trimming stripped 7 bases from V and 8 bases from J, with 18 bases between. This CDR3 is 15 amino acids long. Germline-derived CDR1 and CDR2 are WSHSY and SAAADI.

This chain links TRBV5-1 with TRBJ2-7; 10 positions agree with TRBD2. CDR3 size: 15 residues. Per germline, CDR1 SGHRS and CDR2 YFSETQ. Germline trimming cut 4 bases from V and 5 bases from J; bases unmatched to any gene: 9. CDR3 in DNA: TGCGCCAGCAGCGGAGCGGGGGGGCGATCCCACGAGCAGTACTTC. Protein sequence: CASSGAGGRSHEQYF. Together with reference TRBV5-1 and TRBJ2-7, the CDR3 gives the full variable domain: KAGVTQTPRYLIKTRGQQVTLSCSPISGHRSVSWYQQTPGQGLQFLFEYFSETQRNKGNFPGRFSGRQFSNSRSEMNVSTLELGDSALYLCASSGAGGRSHEQYFGPGTRLTVT.

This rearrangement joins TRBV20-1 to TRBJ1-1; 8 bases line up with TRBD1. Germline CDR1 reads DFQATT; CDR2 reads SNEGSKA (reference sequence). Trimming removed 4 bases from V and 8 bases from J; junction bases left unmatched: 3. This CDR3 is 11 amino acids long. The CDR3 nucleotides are TGCAGTGCTACCACAGGGGGGGAAGCTTTCTTT. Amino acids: CSATTGGEAFF.

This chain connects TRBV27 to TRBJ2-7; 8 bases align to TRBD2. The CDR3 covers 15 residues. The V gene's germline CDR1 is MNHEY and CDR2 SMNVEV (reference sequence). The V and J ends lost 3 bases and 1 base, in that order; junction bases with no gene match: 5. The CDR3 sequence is CASSLGSGRSYEQYF. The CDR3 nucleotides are TGTGCCAGCAGTTTGGGCAGCGGGAGATCCTACGAGCAGTACTTC.

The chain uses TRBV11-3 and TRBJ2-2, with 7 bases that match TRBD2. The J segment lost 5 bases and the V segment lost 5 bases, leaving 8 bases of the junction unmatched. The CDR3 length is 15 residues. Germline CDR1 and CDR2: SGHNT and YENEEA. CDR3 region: CASSPGTNPTGELFF. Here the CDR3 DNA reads TGTGCCAGCAGCCCGGGGACTAACCCAACCGGGGAGCTGTTTTTT.

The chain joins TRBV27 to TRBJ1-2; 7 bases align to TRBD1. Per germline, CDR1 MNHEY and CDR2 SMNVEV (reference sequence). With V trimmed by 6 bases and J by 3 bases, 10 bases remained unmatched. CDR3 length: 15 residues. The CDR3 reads CASRRPGQTDYGYTF. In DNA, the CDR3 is TGTGCCAGCAGACGACCGGGACAGACGGACTATGGCTACACCTTC.

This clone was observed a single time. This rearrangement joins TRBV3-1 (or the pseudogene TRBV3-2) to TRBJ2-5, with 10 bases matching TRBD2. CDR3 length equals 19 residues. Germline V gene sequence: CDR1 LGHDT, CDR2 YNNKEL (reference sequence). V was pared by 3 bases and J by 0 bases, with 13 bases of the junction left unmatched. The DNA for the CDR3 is TGTGCCAGCAGCCATCTCGTTGTAGCGGGGGGCCAGTACCAAGAGACCCAGTACTTC. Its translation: CASSHLVVAGGQYQETQYF.

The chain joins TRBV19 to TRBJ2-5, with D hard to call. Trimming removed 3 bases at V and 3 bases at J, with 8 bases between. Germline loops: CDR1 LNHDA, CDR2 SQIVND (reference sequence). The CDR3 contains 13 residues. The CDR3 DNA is TGTGCCAGTAGTATCCGTCACAAAGAGACCCAGTACTTC. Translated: CASSIRHKETQYF.